Ten or more counts support the clone carrying this TCR beta chain. Aged 18 to 65, the patients had hyperthyroidism that was newly diagnosed and had lasted under 2 months. RNA transcripts were the template for amplifying TCR beta CDR3 regions. A first-round RT-PCR of the TCR CDR3 used the HTBI primer set. MiXCR, applied by TCRdb to the multiplex PCR reads, yields one record per CDR3 protein. The sample records about 560,000 distinct CDR3 sequences, 16% being singletons. This specimen comes from a study of T cells in Graves' hyperthyroidism and ophthalmopathy. The CDR3 extends over 17 amino acids. The ends lost 0 bases at V and 1 base at J; junction bases unmatched: 3. Looked up from germline, CDR1 is SGHRS and CDR2 is YFSETQ.

The clonotype originates from a woman under 30 with Graves' hyperthyroidism. The chain uses TRBV5-1 and TRBJ2-1; TRBD2 aligns across 11 bases. The specimen sequenced was blood. The CDR3 nucleotides are TGCGCCAGCAGCTTGGCGCTAGCGGGGGGTTCCTACAATGAGCAGTTCTTC. Translated, it gives CASSLALAGGSYNEQFF.